A single count supports the clone carrying this TCR beta chain. Antigen unknown. Profiling relied on immunoSEQ multiplex PCR, and the TCRdb table lists in-frame clones only, not all of them. This table holds more than 70,000 clones, under 95% found once. This sample is part of a study of OX40 agonist ivuxolimab in advanced cancers. Points from the study as a whole: Clonal expansion from baseline to week 6 occurred in both CD4+ and CD8+ T cells.

This TCR derives from an adult with an advanced solid tumor such as melanoma, head and neck, liver or kidney cancer. The sequences come from CD4+ or CD8+ T cells sorted from blood, collected in a trial of the OX40 agonist ivuxolimab.

As DNA, the CDR3 is TGCGCCAGCTTTCGCCAGGGGGCTGAGACCCAGTACTTC. Translating it yields CASFRQGAETQYF. The chain employs TRBV5-1 and TRBJ2-5; 8 positions match TRBD1. Germline loops: CDR1 SGHRS, CDR2 YFSETQ. The V and J ends lost 7 bases and 5 bases, in that order; junction bases with no gene match: 7. The CDR3 totals 13 residues.